This T cell receptor (beta chain) was retrieved from a study of neoadjuvant anti-PD-1 for oral cavity cancer. Profiled with immunoSEQ multiplex PCR; TCRdb holds only in-frame clones, not every one. The sample lists roughly 14,000 clones, over 55% occurring once. CDR3 length: 18 amino acids. Germline V gives CDR1 MRHNA, CDR2 SNTAGT. J gave up 6 bases and V 5 bases, and 20 bases lay outside the gene matches. Sequenced material: PBMCs, taken before nivolumab (anti-PD-1) treatment. V is TRBV6-4 and J is TRBJ1-1; 8 nucleotides match TRBD1. The sequence derives from a person aged 40 to 85 with oral cavity squamous cell carcinoma. CDR3 amino acids: CASSPRGQGGGRGSEAFF. In DNA form, the CDR3 reads TGTGCCAGCAGTCCACGCGGACAGGGAGGCGGGCGCGGCTCTGAAGCTTTCTTT.